The sequence of this T cell receptor (beta chain) was determined in a study of blood T cell repertoires in COVID-19. Original processing notes: Using reference gene primer amplification, nucleated cell counts were estimated. Using immunoSEQ multiplex PCR, the repertoire was profiled, and TCRdb retains in-frame clones only, with some absent. V and J calls and clone size are given by that table; D and trimming were obtained from the DNA. The data contain some 130,000 clones, about 91% of them singletons. V shed 5 bases, J shed 6 bases, and the junction held 3 bases outside the gene matches. The V gene's germline CDR1 is MNHEY and CDR2 SMNVEV (reference sequence). The CDR3 spans 13 residues.

This receptor was obtained from a man in his forties or fifties with acute or convalescent COVID-19. The V call is TRBV27, the J call TRBJ2-7; 11 positions agree with TRBD1. Sequenced input: peripheral blood. CDR3 sequence (DNA): TGTGCCAGCAGTATCGGGACAGGGGGCGAGCAGTACTTC. Its translation is CASSIGTGGEQYF.